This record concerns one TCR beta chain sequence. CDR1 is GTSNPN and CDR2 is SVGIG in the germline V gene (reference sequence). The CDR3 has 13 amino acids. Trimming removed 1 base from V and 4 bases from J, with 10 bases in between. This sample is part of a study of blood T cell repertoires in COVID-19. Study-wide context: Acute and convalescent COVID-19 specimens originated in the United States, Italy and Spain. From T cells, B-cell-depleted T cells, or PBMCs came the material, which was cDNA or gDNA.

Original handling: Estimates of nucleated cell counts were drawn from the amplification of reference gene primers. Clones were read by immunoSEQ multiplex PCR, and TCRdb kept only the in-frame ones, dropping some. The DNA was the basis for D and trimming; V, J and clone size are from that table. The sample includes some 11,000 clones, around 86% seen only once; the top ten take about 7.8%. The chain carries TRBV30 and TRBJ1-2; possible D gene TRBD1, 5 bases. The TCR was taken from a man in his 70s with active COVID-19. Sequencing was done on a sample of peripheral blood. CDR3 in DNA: TGTGCCTGGAGTGACGGCAGGGTCTATGGCTACACCTTC. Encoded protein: CAWSDGRVYGYTF.